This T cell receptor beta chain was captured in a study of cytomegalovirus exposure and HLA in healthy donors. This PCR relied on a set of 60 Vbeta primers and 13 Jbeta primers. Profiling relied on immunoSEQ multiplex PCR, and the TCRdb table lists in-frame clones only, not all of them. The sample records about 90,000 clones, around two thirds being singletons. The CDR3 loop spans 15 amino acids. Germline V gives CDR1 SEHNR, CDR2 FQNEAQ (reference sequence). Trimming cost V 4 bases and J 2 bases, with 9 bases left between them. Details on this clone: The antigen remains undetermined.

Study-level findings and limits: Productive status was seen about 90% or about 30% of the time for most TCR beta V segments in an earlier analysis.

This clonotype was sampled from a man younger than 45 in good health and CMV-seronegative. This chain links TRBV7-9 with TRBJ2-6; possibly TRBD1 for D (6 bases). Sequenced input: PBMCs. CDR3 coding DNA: TGTGCCAGCAGCTCGAAGGGGGCTGGGGCCAACGTCCTGACTTTC. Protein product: CASSSKGAGANVLTF.